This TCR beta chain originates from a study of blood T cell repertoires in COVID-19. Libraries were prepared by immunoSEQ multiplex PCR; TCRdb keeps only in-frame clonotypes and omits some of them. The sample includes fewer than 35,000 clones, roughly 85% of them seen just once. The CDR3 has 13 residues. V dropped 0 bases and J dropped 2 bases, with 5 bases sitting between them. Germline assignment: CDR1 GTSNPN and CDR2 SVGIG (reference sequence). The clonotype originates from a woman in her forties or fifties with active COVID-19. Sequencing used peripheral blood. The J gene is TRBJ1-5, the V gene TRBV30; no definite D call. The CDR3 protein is CAWSVQGNQPQHF. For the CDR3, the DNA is TGTGCCTGGAGTGTCCAGGGCAATCAGCCCCAGCATTTT.